This T cell receptor (beta chain) was sequenced for a study of blood T cell repertoires in COVID-19. Study information: The United States, Italy and Spain provided the acute and convalescent COVID-19 samples. The cDNA or gDNA used as material had been derived from T cells, B-cell-depleted T cells, or PBMCs.

Germline-derived CDR1 and CDR2 are SGHRS and YFSETQ. The CDR3 covers 15 residues. The V and J ends lost 3 bases and 2 bases respectively, with 15 bases between them. Per the original data handling: The assay estimated nucleated cells by amplifying reference gene primers. TCRdb's table, derived via immunoSEQ multiplex PCR, lists solely in-frame clones and lacks some. The DNA gave D and trimming, while V, J and clone size come from that table. The sample gives 220,000 or so clones, 80% to 85% of which show up once; about 20% is in the top ten. The clonotype was recovered from a man in his thirties or forties with active or convalescent COVID-19. The J gene is TRBJ2-7, the V gene TRBV5-1; D may be TRBD2 (6 bases). The specimen was peripheral blood. CDR3 amino acids: CASSYGGTGAYEQYF. The DNA of the CDR3 is TGCGCCAGCAGCTACGGTGGGACTGGGGCCTACGAGCAGTACTTC.